This T cell receptor beta chain derives from a study of PD-1 blockade in classical Hodgkin lymphoma. Study context: Patients were administered nivolumab (3 mg/kg intravenously) every 2 weeks.

There was relapse after autologous stem cell transplantation in every patient, and there was variation in brentuximab vedotin exposure. Whole-study results and caveats: Complete responders' baseline diversity resembled that of newly diagnosed patients. By cycle point C4D1, TCR diversity had risen significantly in CD4+ cells (but not CD8+ cells).

Concerning this clone: Its antigen is as yet unknown.

Trimming cost V 8 bases and J 4 bases, with 18 bases left between them. CDR3 length equals 14 residues. Germline V gene lookup returns CDR1 LNHNV and CDR2 YYDKDF (reference sequence). Sequencing used immunoSEQ multiplex PCR; TCRdb keeps in-frame clones, though not all of them. The data contain tens of thousands of clones, 65% to 75% of them seen just once; the ten biggest clones take up roughly 24%. The rearrangement joins TRBV15 to TRBJ2-7, with D perhaps matching TRBD1 or TRBD2 (5 bases each). This sequence was found in a human donor with classical Hodgkin lymphoma. Sequences were derived from peripheral blood mononuclear cells (PBMCs), sampled before the second cycle of nivolumab. The CDR3 nucleotides are TGTGCCACCTCGGGGCCCCTTTCCCTATACGAGCAGTACGTC. It encodes CATSGPLSLYEQYV.